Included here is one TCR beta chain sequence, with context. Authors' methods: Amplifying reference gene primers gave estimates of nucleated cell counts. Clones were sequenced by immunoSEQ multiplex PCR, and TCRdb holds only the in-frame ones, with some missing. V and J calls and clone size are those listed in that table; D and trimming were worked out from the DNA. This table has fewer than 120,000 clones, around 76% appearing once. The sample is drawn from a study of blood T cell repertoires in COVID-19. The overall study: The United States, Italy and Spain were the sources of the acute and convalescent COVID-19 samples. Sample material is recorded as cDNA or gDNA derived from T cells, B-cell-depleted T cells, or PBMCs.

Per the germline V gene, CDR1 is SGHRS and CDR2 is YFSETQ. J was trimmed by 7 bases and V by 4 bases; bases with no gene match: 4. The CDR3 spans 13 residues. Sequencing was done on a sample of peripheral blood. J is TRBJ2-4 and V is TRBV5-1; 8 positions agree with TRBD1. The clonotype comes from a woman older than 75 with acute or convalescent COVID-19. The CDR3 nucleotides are TGCGCCAGCAGCGTGAACAGGGGGAACATTCAGTACTTC. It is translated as CASSVNRGNIQYF.